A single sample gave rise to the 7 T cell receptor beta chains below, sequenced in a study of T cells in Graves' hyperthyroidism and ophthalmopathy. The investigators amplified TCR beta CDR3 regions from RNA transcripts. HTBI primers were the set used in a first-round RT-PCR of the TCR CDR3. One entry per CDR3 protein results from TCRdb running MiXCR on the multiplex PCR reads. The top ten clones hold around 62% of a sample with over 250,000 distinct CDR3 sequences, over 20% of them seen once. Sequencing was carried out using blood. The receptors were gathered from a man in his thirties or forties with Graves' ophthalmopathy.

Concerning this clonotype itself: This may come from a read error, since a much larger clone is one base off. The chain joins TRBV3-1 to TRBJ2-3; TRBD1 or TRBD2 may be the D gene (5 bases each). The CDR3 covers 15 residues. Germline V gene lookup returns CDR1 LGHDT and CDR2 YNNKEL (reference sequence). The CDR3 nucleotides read TGTGCCAGCAGCCAAGATCCGGCTAGCACAGGTACGCAGTATTTT. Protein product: CASSQDPASTGTQYF.

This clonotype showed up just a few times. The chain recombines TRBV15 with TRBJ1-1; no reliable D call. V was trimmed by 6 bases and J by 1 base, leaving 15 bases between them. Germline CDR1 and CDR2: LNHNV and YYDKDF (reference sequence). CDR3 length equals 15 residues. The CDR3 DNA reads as TGTGCCACCAGTGGGTTCGGACTGGGGAACACTGAAGCTTTCTTT. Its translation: CATSGFGLGNTEAFF.

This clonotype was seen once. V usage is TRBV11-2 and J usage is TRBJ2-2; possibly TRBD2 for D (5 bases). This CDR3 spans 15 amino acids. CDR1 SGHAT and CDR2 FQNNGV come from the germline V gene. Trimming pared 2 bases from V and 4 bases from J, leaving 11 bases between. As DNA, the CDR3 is TGTGCCAGCAGCTTATCGGACTCACTCACCGGGGAGCTGTTTTTT. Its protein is CASSLSDSLTGELFF.

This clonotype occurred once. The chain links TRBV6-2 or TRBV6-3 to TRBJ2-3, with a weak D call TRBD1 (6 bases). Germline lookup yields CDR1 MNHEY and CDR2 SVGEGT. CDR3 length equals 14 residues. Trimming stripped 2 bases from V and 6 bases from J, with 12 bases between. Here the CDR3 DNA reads TGTGCCAGCAGTTACAAGCAGGGGCCCGATACGCAGTATTTT. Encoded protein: CASSYKQGPDTQYF.

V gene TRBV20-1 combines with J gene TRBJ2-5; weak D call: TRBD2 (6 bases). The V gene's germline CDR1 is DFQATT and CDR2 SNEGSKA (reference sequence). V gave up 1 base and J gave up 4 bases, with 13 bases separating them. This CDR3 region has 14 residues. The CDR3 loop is CSARGEVDGETQYF. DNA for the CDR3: TGCAGTGCTAGAGGGGAGGTAGATGGAGAGACCCAGTACTTC.

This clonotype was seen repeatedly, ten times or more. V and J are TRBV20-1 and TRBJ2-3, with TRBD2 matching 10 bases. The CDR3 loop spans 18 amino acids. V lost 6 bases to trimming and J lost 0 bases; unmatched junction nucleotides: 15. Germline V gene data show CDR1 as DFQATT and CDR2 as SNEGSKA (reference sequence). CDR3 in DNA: TGCAGTGCCAGATGGTTGGCTAGCGGGAGAGCTAGCACAGATACGCAGTATTTT. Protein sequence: CSARWLASGRASTDTQYF.

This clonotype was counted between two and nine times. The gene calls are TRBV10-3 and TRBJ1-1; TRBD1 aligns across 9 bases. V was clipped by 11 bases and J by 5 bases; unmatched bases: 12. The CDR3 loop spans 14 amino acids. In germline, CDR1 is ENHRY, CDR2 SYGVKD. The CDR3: CASGTGIFSTEAFF. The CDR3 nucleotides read TGTGCCTCCGGGACAGGGATTTTCTCGACTGAAGCTTTCTTT.